These 11 T cell receptor beta chains were sequenced from one sample in a study of cytomegalovirus exposure and HLA in healthy donors. PCR primers comprised 60 Vbeta and 13 Jbeta primers. Sequencing was performed with immunoSEQ multiplex PCR; in TCRdb, only in-frame clones are kept and a portion is missing. The sample consists of about 170,000 clones, roughly 80% of them appearing once. Sequencing was done on a sample of PBMCs. Receptors originate from a man aged 18-30 years in good health and CMV-seronegative.

The chain combines TRBV4-2 with TRBJ2-7; the match to TRBD2 covers 16 bases. V lost 1 base, J lost 6 bases, and 6 bases stayed unmatched. This CDR3 region has 17 residues. Per the germline V gene, CDR1 is LGHNA and CDR2 is YNFKEQ. The CDR3 here is CASSQVGLAGGVSEQYF. DNA of the CDR3: TGTGCCAGCAGCCAAGTGGGACTAGCGGGAGGGGTTTCCGAGCAGTACTTC.

The CDR3 reads CASRDRGGRGLRGYTF. Written as DNA, the CDR3 is TGTGCCAGCAGGGATCGTGGAGGGAGGGGTCTACGTGGCTACACCTTC. The chain carries TRBV2 and TRBJ1-2, with D maybe TRBD1 (5 bases). V was cut by 6 bases and J by 7 bases, with 24 bases left in between. Germline-derived CDR1 and CDR2 are SNHLY and FYNNEI. The CDR3 covers 16 residues.

The chain joins TRBV4-2 to TRBJ1-5; no clear D gene. Trimming stripped 0 bases from V and 3 bases from J, with 6 bases between. The germline V gene encodes CDR1 LGHNA and CDR2 YNFKEQ. The CDR3 is made up of 14 amino acids. Here the CDR3 DNA reads TGTGCCAGCAGCCAAGAACTTTTCAATCAGCCCCAGCATTTT. This codes for CASSQELFNQPQHF.

The chain combines TRBV9 with TRBJ1-6, with a weak D call TRBD1 (6 bases). The CDR3 covers 15 residues. Germline assignment: CDR1 SGDLS and CDR2 YYNGEE. Trimming removed 7 bases from V and 6 bases from J, with 17 bases in between. This CDR3 is CASSSSGGSNSPLHF. Written as DNA, the CDR3 is TGTGCCAGCTCGTCGAGTGGGGGCAGTAATTCACCCCTCCACTTT.

This chain connects TRBV27 to TRBJ2-3, with a tentative D call TRBD2 (6 bases). The CDR3 length is 14 residues. Trimming removed 6 bases from V and 4 bases from J, with 14 bases in between. Germline lookup yields CDR1 MNHEY and CDR2 SMNVEV (reference sequence). The CDR3 region is CASRVWRASDTQYF. CDR3 nucleotides: TGTGCCAGCAGGGTTTGGAGGGCCTCAGATACGCAGTATTTT.

The chain uses TRBV15 and TRBJ2-5, with 13 bases identical to TRBD2. This CDR3 has 14 amino acids. V shed 9 bases and J 5 bases; nucleotides not matched to a gene: 6. The V gene's germline CDR1 is LNHNV and CDR2 YYDKDF (reference sequence). The CDR3 bases are TGTGCCACGGGACTAGCGGGGAGTTGGGAGACCCAGTACTTC. It yields the protein CATGLAGSWETQYF.

V gene TRBV11-2 combines with J gene TRBJ1-2; TRBD1 might be the D (6 bases). CDR3 length: 15 residues. CDR1 and CDR2 from the germline V gene are SGHAT and FQNNGV. V dropped 6 bases and J dropped 6 bases, with 20 bases sitting between them. The CDR3, as DNA: TGTGCCAGCAGTAGATGGACGGGGGGCACAGATGGCTACACCTTC. This gives the protein CASSRWTGGTDGYTF. The complete variable domain, with remaining parts taken from reference TRBV11-2 and TRBJ1-2, reads EAGVAQSPRYKIIEKRQSVAFWCNPISGHATLYWYQQILGQGPKLLIQFQNNGVVDDSQLPKDRFSAERLKGVDSTLKIQPAKLEDSAVYLCASSRWTGGTDGYTFGSGTRLTVV.

Here the CDR3 reads CASTRRQPEQFF. CDR3 in DNA: TGTGCCAGTACTCGGAGGCAGCCTGAGCAGTTCTTC. The chain carries TRBV2 and TRBJ2-1; the D gene is possibly TRBD2 (5 bases). The V end was cut by 9 bases, the J end by 9 bases, with 15 bases between. In germline, CDR1 is SNHLY, CDR2 FYNNEI. This CDR3 is built from 12 residues.

The V gene is TRBV6-5, the J gene TRBJ1-5; TRBD1 aligns across 7 bases. The germline CDR1 and CDR2 sequences are MNHEY and SVGAGI. The CDR3 runs to 15 residues. J was trimmed by 3 bases and V by 8 bases; bases with no gene match: 10. CDR3 DNA: TGTGCCAGCGGACCTCGGACAGGCTACAATCAGCCCCAGCATTTT. Protein product: CASGPRTGYNQPQHF.

The V gene is TRBV6-4, the J gene TRBJ2-2; weak D call: TRBD1 (6 bases). The CDR3 totals 13 residues. Deletions cut 6 bases from V and 5 bases from J, with 10 bases between. CDR1 is MRHNA, CDR2 SNTAGT, per germline. CDR3 nucleotides: TGTGCCAGCAGAAACAGGGATACCGGGGAGCTGTTTTTT. The encoded protein is CASRNRDTGELFF.

This clone was recorded only once. This sequence joins TRBV28 and TRBJ1-4; D perhaps matches TRBD1 (6 bases). In germline, CDR1 is MDHEN, CDR2 SYDVKM. V was shortened by 6 bases and J by 5 bases, with 10 bases between the two germline ends. This CDR3 is 13 amino acids long. CDR3 loop: CASRLGQNEKLFF. In nucleotides, the CDR3 is TGTGCCAGCAGACTTGGACAGAATGAAAAACTGTTTTTT.